The 17 T cell receptor beta chains listed next were all sequenced from one sample in a study of shared clonotypes between healthy human individuals. The assay was immunoSEQ multiplex PCR, and TCRdb's table has in-frame clones only and misses some. The sample shows about 2.5 million clones, less than 95% of them seen only once. The sequencing sample was made of naive CD4+ T cells from PBMCs. Subset in this sample: CD45RA+ positively selected. Every receptor here comes from a young man in good health. Some clones in this sample may be carry-over from other donors' samples.

The chain carries TRBV2 and TRBJ1-1, with D possibly TRBD1 on 6 matching bases. V was shortened by 4 bases and J by 6 bases, with 15 bases between the two germline ends. Germline values: CDR1 SNHLY, CDR2 FYNNEI. The CDR3 runs to 14 residues. The DNA of the CDR3 is TGTGCCAGCAGTGTACAGGGTCACATATCTGAAGCTTTCTTT. This translates into CASSVQGHISEAFF. The variable domain in full, completed from reference TRBV2 and TRBJ1-1, reads EPEVTQTPSHQVTQMGQEVILRCVPISNHLYFYWYRQILGQKVEFLVSFYNNEISEKSEIFDDQFSVERPDGSNFTLKIRSTKLEDSAMYFCASSVQGHISEAFFGQGTRLTVV.

The chain couples TRBV5-1 to TRBJ2-1; D remains ambiguous. Trimming left V 3 bases short and J 0 bases short, with 16 bases between. The length of the CDR3 is 17 residues. Germline CDR1 and CDR2: SGHRS and YFSETQ. The CDR3 DNA follows: TGCGCCAGCAGCTCCTCTCCCCCGGGCGGCTCCTACAATGAGCAGTTCTTC. As protein: CASSSSPPGGSYNEQFF.

This clone was seen a handful of times. The V call is TRBV6-6, the J call TRBJ1-2; a weak D match, TRBD1 (5 bases). Germline CDR1 is MNHNY and CDR2 is SVGAGI (reference sequence). The CDR3 contains 14 residues. Trimming removed 2 bases from V and 5 bases from J, with 12 bases in between. CDR3 DNA sequence: TGTGCCAGCAGTTACGGGCAGGGCGGGTATGGCTACACCTTC. Protein sequence: CASSYGQGGYGYTF.

V and J are TRBV5-1 and TRBJ2-7; unclear D gene. V was pared by 6 bases and J by 2 bases, with 12 bases between. This CDR3 has 13 amino acids. Germline V lookup: CDR1 SGHRS, CDR2 YFSETQ. CDR3: CASTSATPYEQYF. CDR3 DNA: TGCGCCAGCACCAGCGCGACACCCTACGAGCAGTACTTC.

This clone came up once. The J gene is TRBJ2-2, the V gene TRBV5-1, with D uncertain. Germline V gene lookup returns CDR1 SGHRS and CDR2 YFSETQ. This CDR3 is 16 amino acids long. Trimming shortened V by 0 bases and J by 6 bases, and 15 bases separated the two germline ends. CDR3 loop: CASSLVSPWVPGELFF. The CDR3 coding sequence is TGCGCCAGCAGCTTGGTAAGCCCCTGGGTCCCCGGGGAGCTGTTTTTT.

In regard to this clone: Given a much more abundant clone one base away, this may be a read error. The V and J genes are TRBV6-5 and TRBJ1-1; 8 positions match TRBD1. The trim removed 6 bases at V and 1 base at J, leaving 1 base unmatched. The germline V gene encodes CDR1 MNHEY and CDR2 SVGAGI. The CDR3 contains 13 residues. CDR3 residues: CASSGQGNTEAFF. The CDR3 coding sequence is TGTGCCAGCAGCGGACAGGGGAACACTGAAGCTTTCTTT.

V usage is TRBV28 and J usage is TRBJ2-4; D is unresolved. Germline CDR1 reads MDHEN; CDR2 reads SYDVKM. The V and J ends lost 9 bases and 0 bases respectively, with 9 bases between them. CDR3 length equals 13 residues. This chain's CDR3 is CASCEIAKNIQYF. The CDR3 DNA sequence: TGTGCCAGTTGTGAGATAGCCAAAAACATTCAGTACTTC. Variable domain in full (rest from reference TRBV28 and TRBJ2-4): DVKVTQSSRYLVKRTGEKVFLECVQDMDHENMFWYRQDPGLGLRLIYFSYDVKMKEKGDIPEGYSVSREKKERFSLILESASTNQTSMYLCASCEIAKNIQYFGAGTRLSVL.

The genes are TRBV19 and TRBJ1-2; TRBD1 is a possible D gene (5 bases). Trimming shortened V by 5 bases and J by 2 bases, and 18 bases separated the two germline ends. Germline CDR1 and CDR2: LNHDA and SQIVND (reference sequence). The CDR3 runs 16 residues. Here the CDR3 reads CASSYRQTPHNYGYTF. CDR3 nucleotide sequence: TGTGCCAGTAGTTATCGACAGACCCCCCACAACTATGGCTACACCTTC.

The chain uses TRBV7-3 and TRBJ2-2; 10 nucleotides align to TRBD2. Losses at the gene ends were 5 bases for V and 6 bases for J; bases not matched to a gene: 9. This CDR3 is 16 amino acids long. Germline assignment: CDR1 SGHTA and CDR2 FQGTGA. The CDR3, as DNA: TGTGCCAGCAGCGTTTCCGGGACTAGCGTGGCCGGGGAGCTGTTTTTT. This sequence encodes CASSVSGTSVAGELFF.

The V call is TRBV11-2, the J call TRBJ1-1; D is unclear. This CDR3 spans 15 amino acids. V lost 4 bases to trimming and J lost 5 bases, with 17 bases between them. Germline V lookup: CDR1 SGHAT, CDR2 FQNNGV. This chain's CDR3 is CASSSDPQMRTEAFF. The CDR3 coding sequence is TGTGCCAGCAGCTCAGACCCCCAGATGAGGACTGAAGCTTTCTTT.

The chain employs TRBV5-1 and TRBJ2-3; 12 bases match TRBD2. Looked up from germline, CDR1 is SGHRS and CDR2 is YFSETQ. CDR3 length: 20 amino acids. With 1 base clipped from V and 4 bases from J, the junction kept 16 bases outside the gene matches. The CDR3 here is CASSLKGGRLAGESPDTQYF. CDR3 nucleotide sequence: TGCGCCAGCAGCTTGAAGGGGGGGCGACTAGCGGGAGAATCCCCAGATACGCAGTATTTT.

The gene calls are TRBV5-4 and TRBJ2-3; the match to TRBD2 covers 9 bases. The trim removed 4 bases at V and 0 bases at J, leaving 6 bases unmatched. The CDR3 has 16 residues. The V gene's germline CDR1 is SGHNT and CDR2 YYREEE (reference sequence). CDR3 nucleotide sequence: TGTGCCAGCAGCGCGACGACTAGCGGTAGCACAGATACGCAGTATTTT. It translates to CASSATTSGSTDTQYF.

The chain uses TRBV11-3 and TRBJ2-1, with D unresolved. The V end lost 2 bases, the J end lost 0 bases, and 14 bases lay between the germline ends. CDR3 length: 17 amino acids. The V gene's germline CDR1 is SGHNT and CDR2 YENEEA. The CDR3 DNA sequence: TGTGCCAGCAGCTTAACCCTATGGGGAAGCTCCTACAATGAGCAGTTCTTC. Protein sequence: CASSLTLWGSSYNEQFF.

In this sample, this clone turned up a few times. This sequence joins TRBV15 and TRBJ1-5; D is perhaps TRBD1 (5 bases). Trimming stripped 0 bases from V and 5 bases from J, with 11 bases between. The CDR3 is made up of 15 amino acids. Germline CDR1 LNHNV, CDR2 YYDKDF (reference sequence). The CDR3 sequence: CATSRDPREHQPQHF. The CDR3 bases are TGTGCCACCAGCAGAGATCCCAGGGAACATCAGCCCCAGCATTTT.

Only one count was recorded for this clone. The J gene is TRBJ2-4, the V gene TRBV15; D might be TRBD2 (6 bases). Germline V gives CDR1 LNHNV, CDR2 YYDKDF (reference sequence). Deletions cut 0 bases from V and 7 bases from J, with 10 bases between. This CDR3 has 14 residues. DNA for the CDR3: TGTGCCACCAGCAGAGATCGGGGGAGGAACATTCAGTACTTC. Protein sequence: CATSRDRGRNIQYF.

This chain uses TRBV7-2 with TRBJ2-5; D is undetermined. The length of the CDR3 is 12 residues. V was trimmed by 3 bases and J by 4 bases, leaving 6 bases between them. Per the germline V gene, CDR1 is SGHTA and CDR2 is FQGNSA. Here the CDR3 reads CASSFGLETQYF. CDR3 nucleotides: TGTGCCAGCAGCTTTGGCTTAGAGACCCAGTACTTC.

The chain couples TRBV7-9 to TRBJ2-7; D assignment may be TRBD1 or TRBD2 (6 bases each). The V end lost 3 bases, the J end lost 6 bases, and 15 bases lay between the germline ends. The germline CDR1 and CDR2 sequences are SEHNR and FQNEAQ (reference sequence). This CDR3 contains 14 residues. The CDR3 DNA follows: TGTGCCAGCAGCTTGACTAGACAGGTCGGCGAGCAGTACTTC. It codes for CASSLTRQVGEQYF.